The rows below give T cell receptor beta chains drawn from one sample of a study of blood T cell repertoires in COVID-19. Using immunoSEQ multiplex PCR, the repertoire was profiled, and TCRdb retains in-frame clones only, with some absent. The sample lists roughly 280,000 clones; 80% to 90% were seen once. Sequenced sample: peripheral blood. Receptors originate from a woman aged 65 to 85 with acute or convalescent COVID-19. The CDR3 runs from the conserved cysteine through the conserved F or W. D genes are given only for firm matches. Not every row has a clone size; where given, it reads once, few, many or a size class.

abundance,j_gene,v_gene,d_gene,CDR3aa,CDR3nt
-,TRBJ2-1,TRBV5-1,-,CASSFNAGAFYNEQFF,TGCGCCAGCAGCTTTAACGCGGGGGCCTTCTACAATGAGCAGTTCTTC
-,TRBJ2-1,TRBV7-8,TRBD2,CASSPGEGRGVSYNEQFF,TGTGCCAGCAGCCCCGGGGAGGGCCGAGGGGTCTCCTACAATGAGCAGTTCTTC
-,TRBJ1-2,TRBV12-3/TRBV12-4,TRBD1,CASSFTGGYGYTF,TGTGCCAGCAGTTTTACAGGGGGATATGGCTACACCTTC
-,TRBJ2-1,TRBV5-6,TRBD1,CASEVGDRVVNEQFF,TGTGCCAGCGAGGTGGGGGACAGGGTAGTAAATGAGCAGTTCTTC
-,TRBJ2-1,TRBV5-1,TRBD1,CASSLATGGRYNEQFF,TGCGCCAGCAGCTTGGCTACAGGGGGCAGGTACAATGAGCAGTTCTTC
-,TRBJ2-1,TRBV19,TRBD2,CASASRLAGRDEQFF,TGTGCCAGCGCCTCTCGACTAGCGGGGCGAGATGAGCAGTTCTTC
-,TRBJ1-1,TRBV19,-,CASSSTANTEAFF,TGTGCCAGTAGTTCCACAGCGAACACTGAAGCTTTCTTT
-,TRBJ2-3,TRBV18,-,CASSPGTPRDTQYF,TGTGCCAGCTCACCCGGGACACCACGAGATACGCAGTATTTT
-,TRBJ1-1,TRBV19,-,CASSLRSGEAFF,TGTGCCAGTAGCCTACGGAGTGGAGAAGCTTTCTTT
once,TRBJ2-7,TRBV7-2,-,CASSSPGYEQYF,TGTGCCAGCAGCTCTCCAGGGTACGAGCAGTACTTC
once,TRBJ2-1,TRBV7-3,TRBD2,CASSSGTSGVKGEQFF,TGTGCCAGCAGCTCCGGGACTAGCGGGGTCAAGGGGGAGCAGTTCTTC
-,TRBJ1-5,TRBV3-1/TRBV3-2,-,CASSAQLNQPQHF,TGTGCCAGCAGCGCACAGCTCAATCAGCCCCAGCATTTT
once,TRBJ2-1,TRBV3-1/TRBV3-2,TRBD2,CASSRLAQHEQFF,TGTGCCAGCAGCCGACTAGCCCAACATGAGCAGTTCTTC
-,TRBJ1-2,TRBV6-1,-,CASSEAGAAPYGYTF,TGTGCCAGCAGTGAAGCAGGGGCAGCCCCCTATGGCTACACCTTC
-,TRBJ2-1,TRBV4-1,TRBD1,CASSLGTGGNEQFF,TGCGCCAGCAGCCTCGGGACAGGGGGGAATGAGCAGTTCTTC
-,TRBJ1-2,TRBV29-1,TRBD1,CSVLLTGAYGYTF,TGCAGCGTTTTACTTACAGGGGCCTATGGCTACACCTTC
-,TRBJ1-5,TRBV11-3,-,CASSPKTDLLSNQPQHF,TGTGCCAGCAGCCCCAAGACCGACTTACTTAGCAATCAGCCCCAGCATTTT
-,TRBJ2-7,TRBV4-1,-,CASSWSLSRAGYEQYF,TGCGCCAGCAGCTGGTCACTTTCGCGGGCGGGCTACGAGCAGTACTTC
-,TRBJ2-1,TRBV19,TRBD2,CASSMQLAGVYNEQFF,TGTGCCAGTAGCATGCAACTAGCGGGGGTGTACAATGAGCAGTTCTTC
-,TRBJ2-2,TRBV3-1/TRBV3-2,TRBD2,CASSPGGEANTGELFF,TGTGCCAGCAGCCCGGGAGGAGAAGCGAACACCGGGGAGCTGTTTTTT
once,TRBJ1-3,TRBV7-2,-,CASSFGDGNTIYF,TGTGCCAGCAGCTTCGGGGATGGAAACACCATATATTTT
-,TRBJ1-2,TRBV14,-,CASSLDRRYGYTF,TGTGCCAGCAGTCTCGACAGGCGCTATGGCTACACCTTC
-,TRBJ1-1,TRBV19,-,CASRGFRSEGEAFF,TGTGCCAGCAGGGGATTTAGGTCGGAAGGTGAAGCTTTCTTT
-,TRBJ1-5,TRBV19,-,CASSIWGQPQHF,TGTGCCAGTAGTATATGGGGCCAGCCCCAGCATTTT
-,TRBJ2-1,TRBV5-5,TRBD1,CASSLGQGDVEQFF,TGTGCCAGCAGCTTGGGACAGGGGGACGTGGAGCAGTTCTTC
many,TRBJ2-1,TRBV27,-,CAILKPGSNNEQFF,TGTGCCATCCTTAAGCCGGGATCAAACAATGAGCAGTTCTTC
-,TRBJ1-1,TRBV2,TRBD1,CASQEEVTGAGRLEAFF,TGTGCCAGCCAGGAGGAAGTCACAGGGGCGGGAAGGCTTGAAGCTTTCTTT
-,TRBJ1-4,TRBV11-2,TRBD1,CASSLQGQGPFEKLFF,TGTGCCAGCAGCTTACAAGGACAGGGGCCCTTTGAAAAACTGTTTTTT
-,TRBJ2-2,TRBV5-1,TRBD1,CASSLGQGWAGELFF,TGCGCCAGCAGCTTGGGACAGGGATGGGCCGGGGAGCTGTTTTTT
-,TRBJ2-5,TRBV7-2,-,CASSLVPGETQYF,TGTGCCAGCAGCTTAGTCCCCGGGGAGACCCAGTACTTC
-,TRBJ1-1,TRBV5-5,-,CASRLVSMNTEAFF,TGTGCCAGCAGACTGGTCTCTATGAACACTGAAGCTTTCTTT
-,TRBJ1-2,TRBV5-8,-,CASPQVGAAYGYTF,TGTGCCAGCCCTCAGGTGGGGGCGGCGTATGGCTACACCTTC
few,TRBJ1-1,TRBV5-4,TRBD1,CASSLQGGTEAFF,TGTGCCAGCAGCTTACAGGGGGGCACTGAAGCTTTCTTT
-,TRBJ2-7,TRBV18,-,CASSPRSSYEQYF,TGTGCCAGCTCACCTCGTAGCTCCTACGAGCAGTACTTC
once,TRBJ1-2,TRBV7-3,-,CASSLRAGRNYGYTF,TGTGCCAGCAGCTTAAGGGCAGGCCGTAACTATGGCTACACCTTC
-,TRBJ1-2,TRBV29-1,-,CSVTTAYGYTF,TGCAGCGTCACGACTGCCTATGGCTACACCTTC
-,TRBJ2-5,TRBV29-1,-,CSVENQPGETQYF,TGCAGCGTTGAAAACCAACCAGGAGAGACCCAGTACTTC
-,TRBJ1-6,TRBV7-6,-,CAAGSPLHF,TGTGCCGCGGGATCACCCCTCCACTTT
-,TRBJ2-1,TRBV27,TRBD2,CASSSPARLAGDRYNEQFF,TGTGCCAGCAGTTCCCCCGCACGACTAGCGGGGGATCGCTACAATGAGCAGTTCTTC
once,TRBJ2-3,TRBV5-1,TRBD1,CASSSGQIQTSTDTQYF,TGCGCCAGCAGCTCGGGACAGATCCAGACTAGCACAGATACGCAGTATTTT
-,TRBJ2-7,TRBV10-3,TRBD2,CAISEGLAGGYEQYF,TGTGCCATCAGTGAGGGACTAGCGGGGGGCTACGAGCAGTACTTC
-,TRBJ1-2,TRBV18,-,CASSPQGERGYTF,TGTGCCAGCTCACCACAGGGCGAGCGGGGCTACACCTTC
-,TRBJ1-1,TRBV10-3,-,CAISDIKVGFGAFF,TGTGCCATCAGTGATATAAAAGTCGGTTTTGGAGCTTTCTTT
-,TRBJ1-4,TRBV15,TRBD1,CATSRDGTGGEKLFF,TGTGCCACCAGCAGAGACGGGACAGGGGGGGAAAAACTGTTTTTT
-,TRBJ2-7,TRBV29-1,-,CSVVDQGRTYEQYF,TGCAGCGTTGTGGACCAGGGGAGAACCTACGAGCAGTACTTC
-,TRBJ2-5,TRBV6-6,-,CASSYSQAQYF,TGTGCCAGCAGTTACAGCCAGGCCCAGTACTTC
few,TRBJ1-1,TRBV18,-,CASSPLRGGNTEAFF,TGTGCCAGCTCACCCCTGCGGGGGGGCAACACTGAAGCTTTCTTT
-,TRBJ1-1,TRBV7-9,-,CASSLTGRTEAFF,TGTGCCAGCAGCTTAACAGGTCGTACTGAAGCTTTCTTT
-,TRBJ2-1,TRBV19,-,CASISQPGFYNEQFF,TGTGCCAGTATATCTCAGCCGGGGTTTTACAATGAGCAGTTCTTC
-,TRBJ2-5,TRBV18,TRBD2,CASSLGTKETQYF,TGTGCCAGCTCACTCGGGACTAAAGAGACCCAGTACTTC
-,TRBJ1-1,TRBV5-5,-,CASSYDIRGLMNTEAFF,TGTGCCAGCAGCTACGACATTCGCGGGCTCATGAACACTGAAGCTTTCTTT
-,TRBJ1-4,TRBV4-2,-,CASSQDMEKLFF,TGTGCCAGCAGCCAAGATATGGAAAAACTGTTTTTT
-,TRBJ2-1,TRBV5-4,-,CASSLQGNEQFF,TGTGCCAGCAGCTTGCAGGGCAATGAGCAGTTCTTC
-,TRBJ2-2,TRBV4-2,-,CASSQVREAGELFF,TGTGCCAGCAGCCAAGTCAGGGAGGCCGGGGAGCTGTTTTTT
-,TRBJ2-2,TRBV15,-,CATSRDTGRAGELFF,TGTGCCACCAGCAGAGATACAGGGAGGGCCGGGGAGCTGTTTTTT
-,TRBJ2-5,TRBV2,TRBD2,CASSAPTGTRKTQYF,TGTGCCAGCAGTGCCCCAACCGGGACTAGAAAGACCCAGTACTTC